What follows are 15 T cell receptor beta chains derived from one specimen sequenced in a study of beta chain features in type 1 diabetes. Study-level findings and limits: Shorter TCRB CDR3s, moderately but significantly so, marked every one of the four CD4+ subsets in Type 1 diabetes patients.

The whole isolated RNA underwent reverse transcription, so sequencing captured expressed TCRB transcripts. Only in-frame clones appear in the TCRdb table, and some are missing; sequencing was by immunoSEQ multiplex PCR. Among 600,000 or so clones listed, over 10% were seen once. Which antigens these TCRs recognize remains unknown. Sequenced input: naive CD4+ T cells from blood. The receptor set was obtained from a young man with type 1 diabetes.

This chain links TRBV29-1 with TRBJ2-7; 9 nucleotides align to TRBD1. Germline CDR1 SQVTM, CDR2 ANQGSEA. The CDR3 sequence is 17 residues long. V gave up 7 bases and J gave up 2 bases; unmatched junction bases: 18. CDR3 protein: CSASGKPGQGATYEQYF. The CDR3 bases are TGCAGCGCTTCAGGAAAGCCGGGACAGGGCGCTACCTACGAGCAGTACTTC.

V usage is TRBV14 and J usage is TRBJ2-1; D unresolved. With 1 base removed from V and 8 bases from J, the gap between germline ends came to 12 bases. This CDR3 contains 14 residues. Germline-derived CDR1 and CDR2 are SGHDN and FVKESK. CDR3 sequence: CASSQGRFRDEQFF. For the CDR3, the DNA is TGTGCCAGCAGCCAAGGCCGGTTTCGGGATGAGCAGTTCTTC.

The rearrangement uses TRBV19 and TRBJ2-5; D is unclear. Germline CDR1 is LNHDA and CDR2 is SQIVND (reference sequence). Deletions cut 2 bases from V and 5 bases from J, with 12 bases between. The length of the CDR3 is 14 residues. This CDR3 reads CASSIRPSGETQYF. In DNA, the CDR3 is TGTGCCAGTAGTATACGGCCGTCCGGGGAGACCCAGTACTTC.

V gene TRBV2 combines with J gene TRBJ2-5, with no clear D. Germline V gene data show CDR1 as SNHLY and CDR2 as FYNNEI. This CDR3 is 12 amino acids long. V lost 6 bases to trimming and J lost 1 base, with 6 bases between them. CDR3 region: CASSNSQETQYF. The CDR3 DNA sequence: TGTGCCAGCAGCAACAGCCAAGAGACCCAGTACTTC.

The CDR3, as DNA: TGTGCCAGCAGCTCCCTTTTTGGGGGGGGCACCTCCGGGGAGCAGTTCTTC. It yields the protein CASSSLFGGGTSGEQFF. The chain couples TRBV7-9 to TRBJ2-1, with D maybe TRBD2 (7 bases). The germline V gene has CDR1 SEHNR and CDR2 FQNEAQ (reference sequence). The V gene lost 4 bases and the J gene lost 10 bases, with 26 bases spanning the gap. The CDR3 has 17 amino acids.

This clone was seen a few times. V gene TRBV2 combines with J gene TRBJ1-5; D not resolved. The germline V and J ends were trimmed by 1 base and 4 bases, with 8 bases remaining between them. The CDR3 is 14 residues long. The germline V gene has CDR1 SNHLY and CDR2 FYNNEI. CDR3: CASSEDRLNQPQHF. As DNA, the CDR3 is TGTGCCAGCAGTGAAGACAGACTGAATCAGCCCCAGCATTTT. The entire variable domain, with the rest obtained from reference TRBV2 and TRBJ1-5, is as follows: EPEVTQTPSHQVTQMGQEVILRCVPISNHLYFYWYRQILGQKVEFLVSFYNNEISEKSEIFDDQFSVERPDGSNFTLKIRSTKLEDSAMYFCASSEDRLNQPQHFGDGTRLSIL.

The chain employs TRBV9 and TRBJ2-1; D is possibly TRBD2 (6 bases). Germline lookup yields CDR1 SGDLS and CDR2 YYNGEE. The V end was cut by 0 bases, the J end by 6 bases, with 22 bases between. CDR3 size: 18 residues. Written as DNA, the CDR3 is TGTGCCAGCAGCGTAGGTCCCTCGACTAGTTCAGGACCCAATGAGCAGTTCTTC. Amino acid sequence: CASSVGPSTSSGPNEQFF.

This clone came up a few times. The chain couples TRBV25-1 to TRBJ1-4; tentatively, D is TRBD1 (5 bases). Trimming shortened V by 3 bases and J by 4 bases, and 9 bases separated the two germline ends. This CDR3 contains 14 residues. Germline CDR1 and CDR2: MGHDK and SYGVNS. The CDR3 DNA reads as TGTGCCAGCAGTGACAGGGCAGTTAATGAAAAACTGTTTTTT. Its translation is CASSDRAVNEKLFF.

The chain uses TRBV11-3 and TRBJ2-2, with D tentatively TRBD2 (5 bases). The V end lost 4 bases, the J end lost 8 bases, and 14 bases lay between the germline ends. Germline V CDR1 and CDR2: SGHNT, YENEEA. The length of the CDR3 is 14 residues. Written as DNA, the CDR3 is TGTGCCAGCAGCTCTATCCCAGGAGGAGGGGAGCTGTTTTTT. This encodes CASSSIPGGGELFF.

This clone has just a few counts. Germline and junction disagree at one end, which may indicate a read error. The rearrangement joins TRBV7-7 to TRBJ2-5; no clear D gene. Germline CDR1 reads SSHAT; CDR2 reads FNYEAQ (reference sequence). The CDR3 is made up of 14 amino acids. CDR3 nucleotide sequence: TGTGCTAGCAGCTTAATGGGGATGGGAGAGACCCAGTACTTC. It translates to CASSLMGMGETQYF. Based on the CDR3 plus reference TRBV7-7 and TRBJ2-5, the full variable domain is GAGVSQSPRYKVTKRGQDVTLRCDPISSHATLYWYQQALGQGPEFLTYFNYEAQPDKSGLPSDRFSAERPEGSISTLTIQRTEQRDSAMYRCASSLMGMGETQYFGPGTRLLVL.

The V and J genes are TRBV5-6 and TRBJ2-3, with 8 bases identical to TRBD1. This CDR3 is built from 15 residues. V shed 4 bases and J 6 bases; nucleotides not matched to a gene: 10. CDR1 is SGHDT and CDR2 is YYEEEE in the germline V gene. The chain's CDR3 is CASSTGVTGDDTQYF. The CDR3 DNA reads TGTGCCAGCAGCACGGGGGTGACAGGGGACGATACGCAGTATTTT.

This clone was counted a few times. The V call is TRBV9, the J call TRBJ1-6; 10 bases are a match to TRBD1. The CDR3 spans 16 residues. Looked up from germline, CDR1 is SGDLS and CDR2 is YYNGEE. After removal of 3 bases from V and 7 bases from J, the junction contained 7 bases not matched to a gene. The CDR3 sequence: CASSATGGQGNSPLHF. CDR3 bases: TGTGCCAGCAGCGCGACAGGGGGCCAGGGGAATTCACCCCTCCACTTT.

The V gene is TRBV4-1, the J gene TRBJ2-7, with TRBD1 matching over 8 bases. Germline V gene lookup returns CDR1 MGHRA and CDR2 YSYEKL. CDR3 size: 15 residues. Trimming took 2 bases from V and 2 from J; bases not matched to a gene: 5. The CDR3 region has the DNA TGCGCCAGCAGCCAACCGGACAGGGTTACCTACGAGCAGTACTTC. Its protein product is CASSQPDRVTYEQYF.

The rearrangement joins TRBV4-3 to TRBJ1-2; possible D gene TRBD1, 5 bases. Looked up from germline, CDR1 is LGHNA and CDR2 is YSLEER. This CDR3 is built from 15 residues. Trimming removed 1 base from V and 7 bases from J, with 16 bases in between. Here the CDR3 reads CASSQVGQGASGYTF. For the CDR3, the DNA is TGCGCCAGCAGCCAAGTGGGGCAGGGTGCTTCTGGCTACACCTTC.

This rearrangement joins TRBV2 to TRBJ2-5, with 7 bases lining up with TRBD2. CDR1 SNHLY and CDR2 FYNNEI come from the germline V gene. The V segment lost 3 bases and the J segment 5 bases; nucleotides outside the gene matches: 6. The CDR3 has 14 amino acids. This CDR3 is CASSEVAGGETQYF. In nucleotides, the CDR3 is TGTGCCAGCAGTGAGGTAGCGGGCGGGGAGACCCAGTACTTC.